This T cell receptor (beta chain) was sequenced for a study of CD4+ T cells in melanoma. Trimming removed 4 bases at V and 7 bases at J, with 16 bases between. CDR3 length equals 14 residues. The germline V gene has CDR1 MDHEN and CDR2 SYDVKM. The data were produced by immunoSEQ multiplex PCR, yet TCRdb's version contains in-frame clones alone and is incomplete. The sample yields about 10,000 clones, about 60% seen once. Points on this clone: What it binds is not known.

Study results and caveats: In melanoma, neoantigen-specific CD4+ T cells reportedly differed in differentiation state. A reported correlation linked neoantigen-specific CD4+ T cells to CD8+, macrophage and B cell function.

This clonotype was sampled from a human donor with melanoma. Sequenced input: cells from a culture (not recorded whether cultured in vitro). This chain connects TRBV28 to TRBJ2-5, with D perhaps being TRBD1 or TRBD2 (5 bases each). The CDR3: CASSWPVSGRTQYF. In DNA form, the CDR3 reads TGTGCCAGCAGTTGGCCCGTCTCAGGGAGGACCCAGTACTTC.